This T cell receptor beta chain was captured in a study of blood T cell repertoires in COVID-19 (dated by TCRdb to the early 2020s). In the study overall: Samples covering the acute and convalescent phases of COVID-19 were provided by collaborators in the United States, Italy and Spain. HLA class I and class II types, where available, came from metadata supplied by the sample provider rather than from assay-based typing. The material from the prospective study consisted of cDNA or gDNA derived from T cells, B-cell-depleted T cells, or PBMCs. Subjects who had been exposed to COVID-19, were actively infected with it, or had recovered from it provided the deeply sampled blood TCRbeta repertoires that made up the dataset. Samples were obtained from the ongoing ImmuneRACE study (first 160 participants) and from over 1,000 subjects provided by 6 global collaborators. Nearly every sample came with metadata listing a de-identified subject ID, COVID-19 status, age in years and sex. The repertoires were released in a freely available public database meant as a resource for research on the immune response to SARS-CoV-2.

What the authors observed across the whole study: Clinical and demographic metadata were provided uncurated, with the amount varying by source and participant.

TCRbeta CDR3 regions were amplified from genomic DNA using the immunoSEQ Assay, a bias-controlled multiplex PCR. Per the authors' processing: The number of nucleated cells in each sample was estimated by amplification of reference gene primers within the assay. To quantify the absolute abundance of each unique TCRbeta CDR3 rearrangement, sequence reads were collapsed and filtered. Productive Simpson clonality was computed per sample as the square root of Simpson's diversity index over productive rearrangements. The table was pulled from immuneACCESS by TCRdb, which kept in-frame rearrangements only. Such tables lose some clones; where checked, under half of the loss comes from unresolved V genes, and the rest has no known cause. D and trimming were read from the DNA, whereas the V and J calls and clone size are those reported in that table. The sample data list about 56,000 clones, and around 80% of these were observed just once. The ten largest clones represent 8.2% of the sample.

The germline ends are 20 bases apart after V is trimmed by 10 bases and J by 3 bases. CDR1 and CDR2 are drawn from the germline V gene: SNHLY, FYNNEI. The CDR3 has 15 amino acids, counting the end cysteine and phenylalanine. This entry keeps only the CDR3 DNA: 45 bases, framed from base 1. A note on this clone: Which antigen it targets is not known. Base quality data are lacking; no much larger clone is found one base away.

Whole blood was collected in K2EDTA tubes by collaborating institutions according to the institutions' own protocols. Collaborator samples were shipped for TCRbeta analysis as frozen whole blood, isolated PBMCs, or DNA extracted from either sample type. Input material: peripheral blood. The sequence came from a woman of 80 years or more with acute or convalescent COVID-19. The rearrangement combines TRBV2 with TRBJ2-3; the D gene is perhaps TRBD2, from 5 matching bases. The CDR3 in this case is CATSPLGVGTDTQYF. The base sequence is TGTGCCACCTCCCCCCTCGGGGTGGGGACAGATACGCAGTATTTT.